Listed here is a single T cell receptor (beta chain). No antigen is known for it. The germline V gene has CDR1 MGHRA and CDR2 YSYEKL. Trimming pared 4 bases from V and 8 bases from J, leaving 8 bases between. The CDR3 contains 12 residues. As the template, RNA transcripts were used to amplify TCR beta CDR3 regions. First-round RT-PCR relied on HTBI primers, and a second-round multiplex PCR came next. TCRdb recomputed calls from the multiplex PCR reads with MiXCR, one row per CDR3 protein. The table includes some 39,000 distinct CDR3 sequences, approximately 46% detected once. These data are taken from a study of Graves' ophthalmopathy and Graves' hyperthyroidism. Hyperthyroidism qualified as stable when ophthalmopathy did not develop within 18 months of follow-up. Each hyperthyroidism patient was newly diagnosed, with under 2 months' duration, and aged 18 to 65. The authors used Ficoll-Paque density gradient centrifugation to separate PBMCs. The input was approximately 10 ml of fresh peripheral blood.

Study observations and caveats: Blood contained most expanded thyroid clonotypes exceeding 0.001 frequency.

The sequence was obtained from an adult woman with stable Graves' hyperthyroidism. The sequenced material came from peripheral blood. The V call is TRBV4-1, the J call TRBJ1-4; D ambiguous. CDR3 bases: TGCGCCAGCAGCCTGTGGAGCGAAAAACTGTTTTTT. Its translation is CASSLWSEKLFF.